Sequencing of this T cell receptor beta chain was carried out in a study of regulatory T cells in long-lasting Graves disease. Researchers made TCR beta libraries by using iRepertoire HTBI primers and running Arm-PCR on CDR3 regions. TCRdb independently ran MiXCR on the multiplex PCR reads; one entry per CDR3 protein. The table has 350,000 to 400,000 distinct CDR3 sequences, 15% to 19% seen once. CDR1 is MDHEN and CDR2 is SYDVKM in the germline V gene. Trimming pared 8 bases from V and 6 bases from J, leaving 15 bases between. CDR3 length: 13 residues. This clonotype has a count of ten or more. Time point meaning: newly diagnosed GD, antithyroid drugs for less than 3 months. Scientists built the TCR library using RNA that was extracted from PBMCs.

V is TRBV28 and J is TRBJ2-3; the D gene is possibly TRBD2 (7 bases). This receptor was taken from a female donor with Graves disease. Sequencing was performed on peripheral blood mononuclear cells (PBMCs), taken at new diagnosis, from a patient treated with antithyroid drugs. The CDR3, as DNA: TGTGCCAGCGAGGGGGGGCGCTTGGATACGCAGTATTTT. It yields the protein CASEGGRLDTQYF.